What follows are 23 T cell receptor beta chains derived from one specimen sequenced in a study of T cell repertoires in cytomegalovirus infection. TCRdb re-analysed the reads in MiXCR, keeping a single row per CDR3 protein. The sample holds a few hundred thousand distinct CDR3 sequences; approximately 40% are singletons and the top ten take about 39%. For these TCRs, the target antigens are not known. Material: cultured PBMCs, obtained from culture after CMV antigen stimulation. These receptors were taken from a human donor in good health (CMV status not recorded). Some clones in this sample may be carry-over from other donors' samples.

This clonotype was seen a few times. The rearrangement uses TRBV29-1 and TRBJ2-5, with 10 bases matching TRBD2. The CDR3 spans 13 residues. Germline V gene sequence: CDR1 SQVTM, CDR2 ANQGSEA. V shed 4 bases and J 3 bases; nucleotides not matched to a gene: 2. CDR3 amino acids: CSVGTSGKETQYF. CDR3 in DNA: TGCAGCGTTGGGACTAGCGGAAAAGAGACCCAGTACTTC.

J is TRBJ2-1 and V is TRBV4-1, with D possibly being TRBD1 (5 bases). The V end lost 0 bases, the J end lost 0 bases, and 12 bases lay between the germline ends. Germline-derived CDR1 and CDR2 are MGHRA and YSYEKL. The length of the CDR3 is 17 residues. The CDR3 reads CASSQEGPHSSYNEQFF. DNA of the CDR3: TGCGCCAGCAGCCAAGAGGGGCCCCATTCCTCCTACAATGAGCAGTTCTTC.

CDR3 DNA sequence: TGTGCCAGCAGGTCCGGGACTGGTTCCTACGAGCAGTACTTC. Translating it yields CASRSGTGSYEQYF. V usage is TRBV6-2 or TRBV6-3 and J usage is TRBJ2-7; tentative D call: TRBD2 (6 bases). V was clipped by 6 bases and J by 1 base, with 13 bases between them. Germline CDR1 reads MNHEY; CDR2 reads SVGEGT. This CDR3 is 14 amino acids long.

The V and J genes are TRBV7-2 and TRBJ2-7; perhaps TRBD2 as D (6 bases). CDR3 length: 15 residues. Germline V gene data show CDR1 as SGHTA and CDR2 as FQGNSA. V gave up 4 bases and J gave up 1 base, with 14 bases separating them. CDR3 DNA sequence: TGTGCCAGCAGCTCCCAGGGACTGGTTTCCTACGAGCAGTACTTC. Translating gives CASSSQGLVSYEQYF.

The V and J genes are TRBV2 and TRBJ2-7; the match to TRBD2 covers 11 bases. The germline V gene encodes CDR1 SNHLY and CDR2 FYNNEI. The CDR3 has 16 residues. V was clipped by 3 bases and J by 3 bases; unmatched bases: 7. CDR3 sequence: CASSDPTSGAHYEQYF. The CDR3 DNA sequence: TGTGCCAGCAGTGACCCGACTAGCGGGGCTCACTACGAGCAGTACTTC.

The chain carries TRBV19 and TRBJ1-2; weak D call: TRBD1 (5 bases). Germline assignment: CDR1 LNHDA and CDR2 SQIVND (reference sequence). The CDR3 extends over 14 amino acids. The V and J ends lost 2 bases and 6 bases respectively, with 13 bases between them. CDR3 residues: CASSITGTADGYTF. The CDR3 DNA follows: TGTGCCAGTAGTATAACCGGGACGGCAGATGGCTACACCTTC.

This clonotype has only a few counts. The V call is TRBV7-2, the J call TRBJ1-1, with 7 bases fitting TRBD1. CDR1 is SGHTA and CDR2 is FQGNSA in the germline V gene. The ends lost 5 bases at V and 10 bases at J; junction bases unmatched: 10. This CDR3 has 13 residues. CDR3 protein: CASSLDRVGGAFF. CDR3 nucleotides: TGTGCCAGCAGCCTCGACAGGGTCGGGGGAGCTTTCTTT.

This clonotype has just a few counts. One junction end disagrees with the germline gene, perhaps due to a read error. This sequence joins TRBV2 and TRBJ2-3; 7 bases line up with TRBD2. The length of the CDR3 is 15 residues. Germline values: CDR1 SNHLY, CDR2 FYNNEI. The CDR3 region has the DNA TGTGCCAGCAGTCAAGCAGCGGGGCGCACAGATACGCAGTATTTT. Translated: CASSQAAGRTDTQYF. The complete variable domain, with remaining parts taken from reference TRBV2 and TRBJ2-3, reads EPEVTQTPSHQVTQMGQEVILRCVPISNHLYFYWYRQILGQKVEFLVSFYNNEISEKSEIFDDQFSVERPDGSNFTLKIRSTKLEDSAMYFCASSQAAGRTDTQYFGPGTRLTVL.

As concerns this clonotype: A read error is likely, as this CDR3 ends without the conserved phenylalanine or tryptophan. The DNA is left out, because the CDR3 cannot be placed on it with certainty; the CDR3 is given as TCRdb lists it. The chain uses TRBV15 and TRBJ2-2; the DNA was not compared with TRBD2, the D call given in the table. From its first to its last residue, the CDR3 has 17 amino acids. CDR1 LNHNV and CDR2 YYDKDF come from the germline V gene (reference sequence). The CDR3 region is CATSRDRLAVNTGELVC.

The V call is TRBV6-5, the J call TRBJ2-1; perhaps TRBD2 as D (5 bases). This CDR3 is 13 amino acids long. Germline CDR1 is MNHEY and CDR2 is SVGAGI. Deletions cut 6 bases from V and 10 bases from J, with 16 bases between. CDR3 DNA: TGTGCCAGCAGCCCTACTAGGGTCGGAGAGCAGTTCTTC. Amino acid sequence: CASSPTRVGEQFF.

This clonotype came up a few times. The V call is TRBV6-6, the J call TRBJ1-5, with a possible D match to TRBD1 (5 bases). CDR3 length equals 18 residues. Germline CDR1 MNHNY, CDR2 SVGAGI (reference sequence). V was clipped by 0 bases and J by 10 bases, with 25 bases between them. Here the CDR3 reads CASSYSNWYRTDISPQHF. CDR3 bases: TGTGCCAGCAGTTACTCGAACTGGTATAGGACGGACATCAGCCCCCAGCATTTT.

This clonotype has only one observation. CDR3 in amino acids: CASSPHFNEQFF. The CDR3 coding sequence is TGTGCCAGCAGTCCCCACTTCAATGAGCAGTTCTTC. The chain couples TRBV28 to TRBJ2-1; D uncertain. The CDR3 loop spans 12 amino acids. Germline CDR1 reads MDHEN; CDR2 reads SYDVKM. Trimming shortened V by 5 bases and J by 6 bases, and 8 bases separated the two germline ends.

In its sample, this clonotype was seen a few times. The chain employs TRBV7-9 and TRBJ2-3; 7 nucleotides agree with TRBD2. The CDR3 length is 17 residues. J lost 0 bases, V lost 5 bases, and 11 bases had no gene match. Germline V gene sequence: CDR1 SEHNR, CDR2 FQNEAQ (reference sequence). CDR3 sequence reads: CASSRSAGLPSTDTQYF. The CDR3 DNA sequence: TGTGCCAGCAGCCGTTCTGCGGGACTACCTAGCACAGATACGCAGTATTTT.

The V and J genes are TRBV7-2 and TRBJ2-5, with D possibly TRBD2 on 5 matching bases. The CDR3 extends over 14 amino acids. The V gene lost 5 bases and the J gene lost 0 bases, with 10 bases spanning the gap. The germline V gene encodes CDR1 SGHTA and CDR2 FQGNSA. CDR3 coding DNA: TGTGCCAGCAGCGCTTGGACTGACCAAGAGACCCAGTACTTC. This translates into CASSAWTDQETQYF.

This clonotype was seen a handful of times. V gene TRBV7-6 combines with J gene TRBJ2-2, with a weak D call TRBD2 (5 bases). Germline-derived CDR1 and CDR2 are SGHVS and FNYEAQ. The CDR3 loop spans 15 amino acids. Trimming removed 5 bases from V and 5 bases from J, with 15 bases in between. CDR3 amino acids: CASSMSEVETGELFF. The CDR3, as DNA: TGTGCCAGCAGCATGTCGGAGGTAGAAACCGGGGAGCTGTTTTTT.

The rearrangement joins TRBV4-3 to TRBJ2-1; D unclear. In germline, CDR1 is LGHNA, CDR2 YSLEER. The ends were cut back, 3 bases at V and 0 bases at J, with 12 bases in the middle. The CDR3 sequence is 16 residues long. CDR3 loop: CASSHDRSSSYNEQFF. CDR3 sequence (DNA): TGCGCCAGCAGCCATGATCGATCGAGCTCCTACAATGAGCAGTTCTTC.

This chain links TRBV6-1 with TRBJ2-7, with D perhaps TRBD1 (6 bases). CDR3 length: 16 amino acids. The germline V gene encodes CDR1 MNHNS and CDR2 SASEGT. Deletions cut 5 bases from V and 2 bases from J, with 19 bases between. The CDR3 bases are TGTGCCAGCAGTCTTAATGCCGGACAGCCTACCTACGAGCAGTACTTC. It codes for CASSLNAGQPTYEQYF.

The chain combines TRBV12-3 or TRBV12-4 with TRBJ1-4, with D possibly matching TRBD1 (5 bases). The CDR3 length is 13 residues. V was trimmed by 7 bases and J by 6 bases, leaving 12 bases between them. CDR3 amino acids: CASTRGGYEKLFF. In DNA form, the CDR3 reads TGTGCCAGCACCCGGGGGGGGTATGAAAAACTGTTTTTT.

CDR3 in DNA: TGTGCCAGCAGCTTAGCGCGGGCTAGTGGGCAGTTCTTC. Residues: CASSLARASGQFF. The gene calls are TRBV7-2 and TRBJ2-1; D may be TRBD2 (5 bases). The V end lost 0 bases, the J end lost 12 bases, and 12 bases lay between the germline ends. Germline CDR1 and CDR2: SGHTA and FQGNSA. CDR3 length: 13 amino acids.

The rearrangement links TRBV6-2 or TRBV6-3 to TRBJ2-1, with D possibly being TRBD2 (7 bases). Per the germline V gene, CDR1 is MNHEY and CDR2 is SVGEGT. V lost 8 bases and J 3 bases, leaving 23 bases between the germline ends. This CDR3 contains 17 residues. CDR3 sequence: CASQKARGGGFYNEQFF. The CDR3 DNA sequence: TGTGCCAGCCAAAAAGCCCGAGGGGGAGGGTTCTACAATGAGCAGTTCTTC.

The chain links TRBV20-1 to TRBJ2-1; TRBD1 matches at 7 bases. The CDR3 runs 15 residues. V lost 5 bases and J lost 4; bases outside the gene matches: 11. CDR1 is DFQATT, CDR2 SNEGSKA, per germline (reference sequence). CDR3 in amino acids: CSAHPDRRTYNEQFF. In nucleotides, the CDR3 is TGCAGTGCTCACCCGGACAGGAGGACATACAATGAGCAGTTCTTC.

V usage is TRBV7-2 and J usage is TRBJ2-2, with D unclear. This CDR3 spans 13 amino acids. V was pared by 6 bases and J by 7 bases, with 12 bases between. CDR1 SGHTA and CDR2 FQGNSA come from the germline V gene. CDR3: CASSPQPGGELFF. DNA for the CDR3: TGTGCCAGCAGTCCACAGCCTGGCGGGGAGCTGTTTTTT.

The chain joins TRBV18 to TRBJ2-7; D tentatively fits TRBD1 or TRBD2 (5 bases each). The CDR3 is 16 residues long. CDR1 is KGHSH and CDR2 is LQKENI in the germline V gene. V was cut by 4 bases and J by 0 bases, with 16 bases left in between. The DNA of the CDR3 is TGTGCCAGCTCACTAGCCCCTCTCGGGACCTCCTACGAGCAGTACTTC. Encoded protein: CASSLAPLGTSYEQYF.